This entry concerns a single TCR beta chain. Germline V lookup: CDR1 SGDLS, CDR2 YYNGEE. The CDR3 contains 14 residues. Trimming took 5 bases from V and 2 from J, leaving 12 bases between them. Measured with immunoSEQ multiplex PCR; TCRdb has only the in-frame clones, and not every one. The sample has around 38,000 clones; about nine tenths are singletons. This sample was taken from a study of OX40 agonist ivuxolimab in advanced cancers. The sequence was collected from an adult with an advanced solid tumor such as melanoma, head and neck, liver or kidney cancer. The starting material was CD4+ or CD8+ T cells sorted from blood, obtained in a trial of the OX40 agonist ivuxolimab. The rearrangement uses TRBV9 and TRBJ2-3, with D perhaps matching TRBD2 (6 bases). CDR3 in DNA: TGTGCCAGCAGTGGAAGCGGGTCCACAGATACGCAGTATTTT. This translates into CASSGSGSTDTQYF.